What follows describes a single TCR beta chain. The record originates from a study of blood T cell repertoires in COVID-19. Looking at the study overall: Samples representing acute and convalescent COVID-19 were sourced from the United States, Italy and Spain.

The length of the CDR3 is 14 residues. Germline V gene lookup returns CDR1 SGHAT and CDR2 FQNNGV. V was pared by 5 bases and J by 4 bases, with 7 bases of the junction left unmatched. Profiled with immunoSEQ multiplex PCR; TCRdb holds only in-frame clones, not every one. The sample consists of hundreds of thousands of clones, about 88% of them appearing once. The receptor was derived from a woman in her 70s with COVID-19, enrolled during active disease. Sequencing was carried out using peripheral blood. The rearrangement uses TRBV11-2 and TRBJ2-5, with 7 bases matching TRBD2. The CDR3 nucleotides are TGTGCCAGCAGCACTCAGCGGGGTACAGAGACCCAGTACTTC. This gives the protein CASSTQRGTETQYF. Full variable domain (missing parts from reference TRBV11-2 and TRBJ2-5): EAGVAQSPRYKIIEKRQSVAFWCNPISGHATLYWYQQILGQGPKLLIQFQNNGVVDDSQLPKDRFSAERLKGVDSTLKIQPAKLEDSAVYLCASSTQRGTETQYFGPGTRLLVL.